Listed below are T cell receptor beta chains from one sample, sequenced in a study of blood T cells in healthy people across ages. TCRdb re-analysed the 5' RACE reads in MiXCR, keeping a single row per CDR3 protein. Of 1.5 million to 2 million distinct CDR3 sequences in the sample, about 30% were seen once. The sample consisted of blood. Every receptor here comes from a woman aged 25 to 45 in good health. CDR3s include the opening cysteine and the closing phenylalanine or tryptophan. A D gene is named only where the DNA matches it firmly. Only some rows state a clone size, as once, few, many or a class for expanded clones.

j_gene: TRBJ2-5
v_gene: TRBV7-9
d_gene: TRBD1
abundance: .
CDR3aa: CASSPRTGEETRYF
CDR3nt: TGTGCCAGCAGCCCCCGGACAGGAGAAGAGACCCGGTACTTC

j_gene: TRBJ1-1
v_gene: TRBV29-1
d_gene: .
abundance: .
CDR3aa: CSGGPGDTEAFF
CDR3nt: TGCAGCGGTGGACCGGGGGACACTGAAGCTTTCTTT

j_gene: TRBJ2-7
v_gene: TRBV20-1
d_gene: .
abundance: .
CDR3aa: CSAPESDEQYF
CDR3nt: TGCAGTGCACCGGAGTCCGACGAGCAGTACTTC

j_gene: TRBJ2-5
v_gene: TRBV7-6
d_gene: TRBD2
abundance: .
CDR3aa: CASREEAGEETQYF
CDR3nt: TGTGCCAGCAGGGAAGAAGCGGGAGAGGAGACCCAGTACTTC

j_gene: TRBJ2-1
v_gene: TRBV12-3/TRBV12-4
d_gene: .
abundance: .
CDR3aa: CASSLFGLTYNEQFF
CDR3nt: TGTGCCAGCAGCCTGTTTGGACTAACCTACAATGAGCAGTTCTTC

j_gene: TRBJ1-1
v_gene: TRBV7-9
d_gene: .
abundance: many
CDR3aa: CASSLTNTEAFF
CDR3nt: TGTGCCAGCAGCTTAACGAACACTGAAGCTTTCTTT

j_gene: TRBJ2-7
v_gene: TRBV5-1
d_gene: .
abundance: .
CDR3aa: CASSLAARLSYEQYF
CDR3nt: TGCGCCAGCAGCTTGGCCGCCAGACTTTCCTACGAGCAGTACTTC

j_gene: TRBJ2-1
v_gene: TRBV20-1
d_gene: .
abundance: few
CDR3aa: CSAGASGGEQFF
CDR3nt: TGCAGTGCCGGGGCGAGTGGCGGTGAGCAGTTCTTC

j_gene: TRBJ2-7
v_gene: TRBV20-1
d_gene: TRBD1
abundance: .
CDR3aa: CSASSAGTGSSYEQYF
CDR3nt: TGCAGTGCTAGTTCTGCCGGGACAGGGAGTTCCTACGAGCAGTACTTC

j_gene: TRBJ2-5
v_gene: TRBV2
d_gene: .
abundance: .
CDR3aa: CAIYLNEEQYF
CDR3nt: TGTGCCATCTACTTGAATGAAGAGCAGTACTTC

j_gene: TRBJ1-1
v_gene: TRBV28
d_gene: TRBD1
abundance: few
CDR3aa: CASSSQRTGGGTEAFF
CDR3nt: TGTGCCAGCAGTTCCCAAAGGACAGGGGGGGGCACTGAAGCTTTCTTT

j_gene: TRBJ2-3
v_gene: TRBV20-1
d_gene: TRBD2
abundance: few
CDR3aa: CSVGTNQLDTQYF
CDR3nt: TGCAGTGTAGGGACTAACCAACTTGATACGCAGTATTTT

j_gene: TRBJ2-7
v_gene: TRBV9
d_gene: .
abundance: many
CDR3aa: CASSVALGIGYEQYF
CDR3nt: TGTGCCAGCAGCGTAGCTTTGGGAATAGGCTACGAGCAGTACTTC

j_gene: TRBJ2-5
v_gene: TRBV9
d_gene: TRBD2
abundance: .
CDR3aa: CASSVGSGSIQETQYF
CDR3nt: TGTGCCAGCAGCGTAGGGAGCGGGAGCATCCAAGAGACCCAGTACTTC

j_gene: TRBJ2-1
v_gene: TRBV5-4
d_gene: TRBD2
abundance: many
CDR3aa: CASSSSGGLYNEQFF
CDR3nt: TGTGCCAGCAGCTCAAGCGGGGGGCTGTACAATGAGCAGTTCTTC

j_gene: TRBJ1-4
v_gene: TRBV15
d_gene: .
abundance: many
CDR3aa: CATSRGGATNEKLFF
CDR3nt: TGTGCCACCAGCAGAGGCGGAGCAACTAATGAAAAACTGTTTTTT

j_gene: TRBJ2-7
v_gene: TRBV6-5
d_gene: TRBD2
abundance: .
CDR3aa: CASSRTSVDEQYF
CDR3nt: TGTGCCAGCAGCCGGACTAGCGTAGACGAGCAGTACTTC

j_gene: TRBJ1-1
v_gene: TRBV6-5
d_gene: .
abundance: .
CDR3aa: CASGGGAFF
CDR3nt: TGTGCCAGCGGGGGTGGAGCTTTCTTT

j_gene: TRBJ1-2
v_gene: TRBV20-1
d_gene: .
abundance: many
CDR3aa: CSARGGAGYTF
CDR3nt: TGCAGTGCTAGAGGGGGCGCCGGCTACACCTTC

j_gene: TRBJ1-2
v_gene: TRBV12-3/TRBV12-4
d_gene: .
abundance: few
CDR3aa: CASTHPTGGYTF
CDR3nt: TGTGCCAGCACCCACCCGACGGGGGGCTACACCTTC

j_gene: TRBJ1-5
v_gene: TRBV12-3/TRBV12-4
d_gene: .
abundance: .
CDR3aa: CASSSGTARNSNQPQHF
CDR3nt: TGTGCCAGCTCCTCAGGGACGGCCAGAAATAGCAATCAGCCCCAGCATTTT

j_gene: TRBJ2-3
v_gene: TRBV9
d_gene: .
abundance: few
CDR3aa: CASSVVSQGTDTQYF
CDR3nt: TGTGCCAGCAGCGTAGTTTCCCAGGGCACAGATACGCAGTATTTT